These T cell receptor beta chains were read from a single sample in a study of cytomegalovirus exposure and HLA in healthy donors. Using immunoSEQ multiplex PCR, the repertoire was profiled, and TCRdb retains in-frame clones only, with some absent. The sample has 130,000 to 150,000 clones, 73% seen once. Sequencing was performed on PBMCs. Receptors originate from a woman aged 40 to 49 in good health and CMV-seronegative. Each CDR3 is given with its conserved first and last residue. A D gene is named only where the DNA matches it firmly. The size of a clone is reported for some rows only, either as once, few or many, or as a class for expanded clones.

j_call,v_call,d_call,cdr3_length,clone_size,cdr3_aa,cdr3_nt
TRBJ1-1,TRBV5-4,NA,14,few,CASSPEGLNTEAFF,TGTGCCAGCAGCCCGGAGGGGTTGAACACTGAAGCTTTCTTT
TRBJ1-4,TRBV5-1,NA,15,once,CASSLAKGGGEKLFF,TGCGCCAGCAGCTTGGCCAAAGGGGGGGGTGAAAAACTGTTTTTT
TRBJ2-1,TRBV4-1,TRBD2,17,NA,CASSRSLAGGSYNEQFF,TGCGCCAGCAGCCGCAGCTTAGCGGGGGGGTCCTACAATGAGCAGTTCTTC
TRBJ1-1,TRBV4-1,NA,15,few,CASSQDATGSLRAFF,TGCGCCAGCAGCCAGGATGCTACAGGAAGCCTTAGGGCTTTCTTT
TRBJ2-5,TRBV4-1,TRBD1,16,NA,CASSQEGTGSGETQYF,TGCGCCAGCAGCCAAGAGGGGACAGGGTCAGGAGAGACCCAGTACTTC
TRBJ2-7,TRBV6-4,TRBD2,17,few,CASSTQALAGANYEQYF,TGTGCCAGCAGTACCCAAGCACTAGCGGGGGCTAACTACGAGCAGTACTTC
TRBJ1-5,TRBV15,TRBD1,16,NA,CATSRDLDRGNQPQHF,TGTGCCACCAGCAGAGATTTAGACAGGGGCAATCAGCCCCAGCATTTT
TRBJ1-1,TRBV5-1,TRBD1,15,few,CASSLQGPGQGEAFF,TGCGCCAGCAGCTTGCAGGGCCCGGGACAGGGGGAAGCTTTCTTT
TRBJ2-5,TRBV6-4,NA,19,NA,CASSDSIQAPSKSQETQYF,TGTGCCAGCAGTGACTCGATCCAGGCTCCATCCAAGAGCCAAGAGACCCAGTACTTC
TRBJ2-7,TRBV10-3,NA,13,NA,CAISSTGTYEQYF,TGTGCCATCAGTAGCACAGGAACCTACGAGCAGTACTTC
TRBJ2-3,TRBV10-3,TRBD1,14,few,CAISKDRVTDTQYF,TGTGCCATCAGTAAGGACAGGGTCACAGATACGCAGTATTTT
TRBJ1-6,TRBV6-6,TRBD1,15,NA,CASRDSQGQNSPLHF,TGTGCCAGCAGAGATTCACAGGGACAGAATTCACCCCTCCACTTT
TRBJ2-7,TRBV15,TRBD2,16,NA,CATSRDRGLAGYEQYF,TGTGCCACCAGCAGAGATAGGGGACTAGCGGGGTACGAGCAGTACTTC
TRBJ1-6,TRBV19,NA,15,NA,CASSKQGARYSPLHF,TGTGCCAGTTCAAAACAGGGAGCTAGGTATTCACCCCTCCACTTT
TRBJ2-3,TRBV5-1,TRBD2,15,NA,CASSPSGGRTDTQYF,TGCGCCAGCAGCCCTAGCGGGGGGCGCACAGATACGCAGTATTTT
TRBJ2-7,TRBV6-1,NA,14,NA,CACHPGTRPYEQYF,TGTGCCTGCCACCCCGGGACAAGGCCGTACGAGCAGTACTTC
TRBJ1-2,TRBV2,TRBD1,14,NA,CASDLIQGNYGYTF,TGTGCCAGCGACCTTATACAGGGGAACTATGGCTACACCTTC
TRBJ1-1,TRBV9,TRBD1,15,NA,CASSGTGDPNTEAFF,TGTGCCAGCAGCGGAACAGGGGACCCGAACACTGAAGCTTTCTTT
TRBJ1-5,TRBV6-1,NA,14,NA,CASSDPQGNQPQHF,TGTGCCAGCAGCGATCCACAGGGAAATCAGCCCCAGCATTTT
TRBJ2-7,TRBV19,NA,11,NA,CASSGHQEQYF,TGTGCCAGTAGTGGGCATCAAGAGCAGTACTTC
TRBJ1-5,TRBV18,TRBD1,16,NA,CASSPGTGGSNQPQHF,TGTGCCAGCTCCCCCGGGACAGGGGGAAGCAATCAGCCCCAGCATTTT
TRBJ1-6,TRBV7-8,NA,17,few,CASSLAGSSSYNSPLHF,TGTGCCAGCAGCTTAGCGGGCAGCAGCTCCTATAATTCACCCCTCCACTTT